This T cell receptor (beta chain) was obtained from a study of identical twins. Study-level findings and limits: Weaker excess twin sharing was seen among beta out-of-frame sequences.

Per the germline V gene, CDR1 is LGHDT and CDR2 is YNNKEL (reference sequence). Trimming pared 7 bases from V and 8 bases from J, leaving 29 bases between. The length of the CDR3 is 18 residues. One entry per CDR3 protein results from TCRdb running MiXCR on the 5' RACE reads. This sample has 240,000 or so distinct CDR3 sequences, with about 7% found just once. Of note for this clonotype: Its antigen is not identified. The final CDR3 position lacks the conserved phenylalanine or tryptophan, pointing to a likely read error.

A further study also used this sample, focusing on yellow fever vaccine responses in identical twins.

V is TRBV3-1 and J is TRBJ2-2; a possible D gene is TRBD1 (6 bases). This clonotype was obtained from a woman aged 18 to 35 in good health. Sequences were obtained from memory (CD45RO+) T cells sorted from blood. DNA for the CDR3: TGTGCCAGCAACAGACGCAGCCGGGACACCACTGAGGGGGGGGAGCTGTTTTCT. This sequence encodes CASNRRSRDTTEGGELFS.